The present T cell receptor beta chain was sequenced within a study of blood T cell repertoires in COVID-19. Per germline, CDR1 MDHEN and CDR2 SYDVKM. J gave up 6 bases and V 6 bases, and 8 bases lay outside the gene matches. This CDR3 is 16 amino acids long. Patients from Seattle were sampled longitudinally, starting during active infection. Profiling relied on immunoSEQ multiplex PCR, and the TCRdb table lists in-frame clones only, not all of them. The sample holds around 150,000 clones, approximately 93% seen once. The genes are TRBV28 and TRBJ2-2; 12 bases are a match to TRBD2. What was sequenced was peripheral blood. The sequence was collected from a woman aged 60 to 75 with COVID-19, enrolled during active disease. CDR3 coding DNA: TGTGCCAGCAGCCGGGGACTAGCGGGCGGCCCCGGGGAGCTGTTTTTT. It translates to CASSRGLAGGPGELFF. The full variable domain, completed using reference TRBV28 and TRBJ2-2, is DVKVTQSSRYLVKRTGEKVFLECVQDMDHENMFWYRQDPGLGLRLIYFSYDVKMKEKGDIPEGYSVSREKKERFSLILESASTNQTSMYLCASSRGLAGGPGELFFGEGSRLTVL.